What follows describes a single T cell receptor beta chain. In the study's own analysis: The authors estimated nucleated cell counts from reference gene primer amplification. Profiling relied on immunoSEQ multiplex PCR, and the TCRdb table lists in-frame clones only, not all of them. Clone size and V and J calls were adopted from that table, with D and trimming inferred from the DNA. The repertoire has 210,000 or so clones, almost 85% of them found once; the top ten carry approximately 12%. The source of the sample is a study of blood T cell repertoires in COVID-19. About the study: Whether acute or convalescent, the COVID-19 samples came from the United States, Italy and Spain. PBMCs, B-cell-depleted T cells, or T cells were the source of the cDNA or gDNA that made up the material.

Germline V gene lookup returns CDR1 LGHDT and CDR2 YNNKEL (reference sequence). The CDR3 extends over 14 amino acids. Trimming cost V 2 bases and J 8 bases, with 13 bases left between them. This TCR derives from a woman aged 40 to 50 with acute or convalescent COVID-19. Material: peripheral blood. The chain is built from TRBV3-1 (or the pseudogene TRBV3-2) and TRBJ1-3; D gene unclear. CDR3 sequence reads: CASSQSRVRHTIYF. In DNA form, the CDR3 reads TGTGCCAGCAGCCAATCGAGGGTACGGCACACCATATATTTT.